This T cell receptor beta chain was sequenced for a study of cytomegalovirus exposure and HLA in healthy donors. Whole-study results and caveats: For TCR beta chains, V- and J-gene trimming was later linked to a missense DCLRE1C variant. Certain indistinguishable V segments, among them TRBV6-2 and TRBV6-3, were excluded. A later analysis reported that several of the most significant clusters appeared to be linked to common viral pathogens, among them Epstein-Barr virus. The authors later found TCR association rates varying by HLA locus, with DRB1 most and HLA-C fewest.

The CDR3 is made up of 19 amino acids. J gave up 3 bases and V 2 bases, and 17 bases lay outside the gene matches. The germline gives CDR1 MDHEN, CDR2 SYDVKM. A note on this clone: The antigen remains undetermined.

The PCR had 60 Vbeta and 13 Jbeta primers. Profiled with immunoSEQ multiplex PCR; TCRdb holds only in-frame clones, not every one. This sample's clone table lists 200,000 to 250,000 clones. The TCR comes from a girl aged 2 to 9 in good health and CMV-seropositive. The rearrangement joins TRBV28 to TRBJ2-7; the match to TRBD2 covers 9 bases. Sequencing was carried out using PBMCs. The CDR3 DNA reads as TGTGCCAGCAGTTTAAACCCCCCCAGTGTGCTAGCGGGAAACTACGAGCAGTACTTC. It is translated as CASSLNPPSVLAGNYEQYF. Complete variable domain (other parts from reference TRBV28 and TRBJ2-7): DVKVTQSSRYLVKRTGEKVFLECVQDMDHENMFWYRQDPGLGLRLIYFSYDVKMKEKGDIPEGYSVSREKKERFSLILESASTNQTSMYLCASSLNPPSVLAGNYEQYFGPGTRLTVT.